This is a list of T cell receptor beta chains from one sample in a study of T cell repertoires in cytomegalovirus infection. For these TCRs, the target antigens are not known. TCRdb used MiXCR to reprocess the reads, holding one entry per CDR3 protein. In the table there are hundreds of thousands of distinct CDR3 sequences, around 32% of which are singletons. The input for sequencing was cultured PBMCs, taken from culture after CMV antigen stimulation. These receptors originate from a human donor in good health (CMV status not recorded). Some clones in this sample may be carry-over from other donors' samples. The CDR3 runs from the conserved cysteine through the conserved F or W. Each record gives: D gene, V gene, clone size, J gene, CDR3 protein, CDR3 DNA. The D gene is left open where the match is weak. Clone size, where shown, is once, few, many, or a class for clones that have expanded.

>NA|TRBV7-8|many|TRBJ1-5
CASSPVARTYSNQPQHF
TGTGCCAGCAGCCCAGTCGCCAGGACTTATAGCAATCAGCCCCAGCATTTT
>TRBD1|TRBV7-2|NA|TRBJ2-5
CASRDRTGGETQYF
TGTGCCAGCAGGGATAGGACAGGGGGAGAGACCCAGTACTTC
>NA|TRBV7-2|many|TRBJ1-2
CASSRPGLSIGLGYTF
TGTGCCAGCAGCCGCCCGGGATTATCTATCGGGCTTGGCTACACCTTC
>NA|TRBV7-2|NA|TRBJ2-5
CATTPDITQETQYF
TGTGCCACCACCCCGGACATAACGCAAGAGACCCAGTACTTC
>NA|TRBV7-2|NA|TRBJ2-5
CASSSLVTPRLKETQYF
TGTGCCAGCAGCTCCTTGGTAACCCCCCGCTTAAAAGAGACCCAGTACTTC
>NA|TRBV7-6|few|TRBJ2-1
CASSNTVMGNHNEQFF
TGTGCCAGCAGCAATACAGTTATGGGTAACCACAATGAGCAGTTCTTC
>NA|TRBV10-3|few|TRBJ2-1
CAISESSRQSYNEQFF
TGTGCCATCAGTGAGTCGAGCCGACAGAGTTACAATGAGCAGTTCTTC
>NA|TRBV5-5|NA|TRBJ2-2
CASSPPDTGELFF
TGTGCCAGCAGCCCGCCGGACACCGGGGAGCTGTTTTTT
>TRBD2|TRBV6-1|few|TRBJ2-7
CASSPLAGPSYEQYF
TGTGCCAGCAGTCCGCTAGCGGGCCCCTCCTACGAGCAGTACTTC
>NA|TRBV7-2|many|TRBJ2-1
CASSLESGTIYNEQFF
TGTGCCAGCAGCTTAGAGTCCGGGACCATCTACAATGAGCAGTTCTTC
>NA|TRBV12-3/TRBV12-4|few|TRBJ1-1
CASSLATAMNTEAFF
TGTGCCAGCAGTTTAGCGACAGCCATGAACACTGAAGCTTTCTTT
>NA|TRBV7-9|NA|TRBJ1-2
CASSQPQSYGYTF
TGTGCCAGCAGCCAACCCCAAAGTTATGGCTACACCTTC
>TRBD2|TRBV5-1|NA|TRBJ2-3
CASSPSQTSAYTDTQYF
TGCGCCAGCAGCCCAAGTCAGACTAGCGCCTACACAGATACGCAGTATTTT
>NA|TRBV20-1|few|TRBJ2-7
CSARMTGSYEQYF
TGCAGTGCTCGAATGACAGGCTCCTACGAGCAGTACTTC
>NA|TRBV7-2|few|TRBJ2-1
CASSDRQSDEQFF
TGTGCCAGCAGCGATAGACAGAGTGATGAGCAGTTCTTC
>NA|TRBV23-1|NA|TRBJ2-7
CATRGPRQKNTYEQYF
TGCGCCACCCGAGGCCCTAGACAGAAAAATACCTACGAGCAGTACTTC
>TRBD2|TRBV28|few|TRBJ2-1
CASSLGLAGGPNNEQFF
TGTGCCAGCAGTTTGGGGCTAGCGGGGGGGCCAAACAATGAGCAGTTCTTC
>NA|TRBV27|NA|TRBJ1-3
CASSFLDGNTIYF
TGTGCCAGCAGTTTCCTAGACGGAAACACCATATATTTT
>NA|TRBV12-3/TRBV12-4|NA|TRBJ1-6
CASSFRGLQYNSPLHF
TGTGCCAGCAGTTTCCGGGGACTCCAGTATAATTCACCCCTCCACTTT
>NA|TRBV11-2|many|TRBJ2-5
CASSFTGLGETQYF
TGTGCCAGCAGCTTCACAGGGTTAGGAGAGACCCAGTACTTC
>TRBD1|TRBV7-6|NA|TRBJ1-5
CASSPPGTGSQPQHF
TGTGCCAGCAGCCCTCCCGGGACAGGGTCCCAGCCCCAGCATTTT
>NA|TRBV20-1|few|TRBJ2-1
CSGQGSSYNEQFF
TGCAGTGGGCAGGGGTCCTCCTACAATGAGCAGTTCTTC
>TRBD1|TRBV20-1|NA|TRBJ1-5
CSASFGQDQPQHF
TGCAGTGCTAGTTTCGGACAGGATCAGCCCCAGCATTTT
>TRBD1|TRBV4-1|few|TRBJ1-4
CASSQGTTGGLDEKLFF
TGCGCCAGCAGCCAAGGAACCACAGGGGGCCTGGATGAAAAACTGTTTTTT
>TRBD2|TRBV2|NA|TRBJ2-4
CASSLYLSGGANIQYF
TGTGCCAGCAGTCTCTACTTAAGCGGGGGGGCTAACATTCAGTACTTC
>NA|TRBV7-6|NA|TRBJ2-5
CASSLGGATFQETQYF
TGTGCCAGCAGCTTAGGGGGGGCAACCTTTCAAGAGACCCAGTACTTC
>NA|TRBV2|NA|TRBJ1-6
CASSTGRNNSPLHF
TGTGCCAGCAGCACAGGGAGAAATAATTCACCCCTCCACTTT
>TRBD2|TRBV7-2|many|TRBJ2-1
CASSRDSGASGYNEQFF
TGTGCCAGCAGCCGCGACTCGGGGGCTAGCGGGTACAATGAGCAGTTCTTC
>NA|TRBV2|NA|TRBJ1-2
CASSDRLLNYGYTF
TGTGCCAGCAGTGACAGACTACTTAACTATGGCTACACCTTC